The TCR beta chain described here comes from a study of T cells in Graves' hyperthyroidism and ophthalmopathy. Overall study findings and caveats: Blood also contained most expanded thyroid clonotypes above 0.001. Ophthalmopathy cases were set apart from stable hyperthyroidism by a 13 V-J model.

With a duration under 2 months, the hyperthyroidism was newly diagnosed in patients aged 18 to 65. Each diagnosis drew on symptoms, thyroxine, TRAb, thyroid ultrasound and orbital computed tomography findings. RNA transcripts gave rise to amplified TCR beta CDR3 regions. When the TCR CDR3 underwent first-round RT-PCR, the HTBI primer set was used. MiXCR was run by TCRdb on the multiplex PCR reads, yielding one entry per CDR3 protein. The sample holds roughly 380,000 distinct CDR3 sequences, 19% seen once. Comments on this clonotype: Its antigen is still unknown.

Germline CDR1 and CDR2: MNHNS and SASEGT. Trimming took 0 bases from V and 8 from J, leaving 11 bases between them. The CDR3 covers 13 residues. The V gene is TRBV6-1, the J gene TRBJ2-7; D not certain. Material for sequencing was blood. This receptor was obtained from a woman between 18 and 30 years old with Graves' hyperthyroidism. CDR3 amino acids: CASSEALGLQQYF. The CDR3 DNA is TGTGCCAGCAGTGAAGCTCTGGGTTTACAGCAGTACTTC.